The 31 T cell receptor beta chains listed next were all sequenced from one sample in a study of spatial heterogeneity in lung cancer. The time point was: sample taken at primary tumor resection. The antigens of these receptors remain unknown. Study results and caveats: Intratumoral expanded alpha and beta TCR counts were found to track tumor mutation counts.

MiXCR, applied by TCRdb to the 5' RACE reads, yields one record per CDR3 protein. Counted here are around 9,300 distinct CDR3 sequences, 5% to 6.5% occurring once; the ten biggest clones make up roughly a quarter. Here the sequenced sample was lung tumor tissue, taken at surgery. These receptors all come from a female donor with early-stage non-small cell lung cancer.

This clonotype rates as medium-sized. One end of the junction fails to match germline, which may point to a read error. The chain links TRBV9 to TRBJ2-1, with D perhaps TRBD1 (5 bases). The CDR3 is 15 amino acids. Looked up from germline, CDR1 is SGDLS and CDR2 is YYNGEE. The CDR3 region is CASSVAAGSFNEQFF. The CDR3, as DNA: TGTGCCAGCAGCGTAGCGGCAGGGTCCTTCAATGAGCAGTTCTTC. The complete variable domain, with remaining parts taken from reference TRBV9 and TRBJ2-1, reads DSGVTQTPKHLITATGQRVTLRCSPRSGDLSVYWYQQSLDQGLQFLIQYYNGEERAKGNILERFSAQQFPDLHSELNLSSLELGDSALYFCASSVAAGSFNEQFFGPGTRLTVL.

The sample holds many counts of this clonotype. This chain uses TRBV12-3 or TRBV12-4 with TRBJ1-5; D remains ambiguous. V lost 3 bases and J lost 5, with 8 bases in between. CDR3 size: 13 residues. Here the CDR3 DNA reads TGTGCCAGCAGTTTGTCGGCGGATCAGCCCCAGCATTTT. As protein: CASSLSADQPQHF.

Ten or more counts support this clonotype. V and J are TRBV11-2 and TRBJ1-3; D unclear. The germline CDR1 and CDR2 sequences are SGHAT and FQNNGV. The V gene lost 5 bases and the J gene lost 4 bases, with 3 bases spanning the gap. This CDR3 comprises 11 residues. In DNA form, the CDR3 reads TGTGCCAGCAGCCACGGAAACACCATATATTTT. The encoded protein is CASSHGNTIYF.

The chain is built from TRBV4-3 and TRBJ2-3; no firm D call. Trimming removed 0 bases from V and 1 base from J, with 11 bases in between. The CDR3 covers 16 residues. The germline V gene encodes CDR1 LGHNA and CDR2 YSLEER. The CDR3: CASSQERPSRTDTQYF. CDR3 DNA sequence: TGCGCCAGCAGCCAAGAACGACCGTCACGCACAGATACGCAGTATTTT.

This clonotype was seen at least ten times. This chain connects TRBV27 to TRBJ1-2; 9 bases agree with TRBD1. Germline V gene lookup returns CDR1 MNHEY and CDR2 SMNVEV (reference sequence). V gave up 4 bases and J gave up 1 base; unmatched junction bases: 4. The CDR3 consists of 15 residues. The CDR3 DNA reads as TGTGCCAGCAGTTACACAGGGGGCCTTAACTATGGCTACACCTTC. This codes for CASSYTGGLNYGYTF.

By share, this clonotype ranks as medium-sized. J is TRBJ1-6 and V is TRBV28; 7 bases fit TRBD1. This CDR3 comprises 15 residues. Trimming at V came to 4 bases and at J to 7 bases, leaving 7 bases not matched to a gene. Germline-derived CDR1 and CDR2 are MDHEN and SYDVKM. DNA of the CDR3: TGTGCCAGCAGTTCCCCGACAGGGACAAATTCACCCCTCCACTTT. This sequence encodes CASSSPTGTNSPLHF.

Only a few counts were recorded for this clonotype. A single base separates this from a much larger clone, so it may be a read error. The gene calls are TRBV11-2 and TRBJ2-3; no definite D call. Trimming pared 3 bases from V and 9 bases from J, leaving 16 bases between. Germline CDR1 is SGHAT and CDR2 is FQNNGV. The CDR3 has 14 residues. Written as DNA, the CDR3 is TGTGCCAGCAGCTTGGAAGGATGGTCAGCAACGCAGTATTTT. Translated: CASSLEGWSATQYF.

This clonotype was recorded many times. This chain uses TRBV10-3 with TRBJ2-7; D call uncertain. The germline V gene has CDR1 ENHRY and CDR2 SYGVKD. The CDR3 totals 14 residues. Trimming stripped 4 bases from V and 2 bases from J, with 12 bases between. CDR3 bases: TGTGCCATCAGTGTTAACAGCGAGGCCTACGAGCAGTACTTC. As protein: CAISVNSEAYEQYF.

This clonotype was seen many times. This chain connects TRBV25-1 to TRBJ1-1; possibly TRBD1 for D (6 bases). There are 13 residues in the CDR3. Germline assignment: CDR1 MGHDK and CDR2 SYGVNS. V was clipped by 4 bases and J by 6 bases, with 12 bases between them. The CDR3 reads CASSARRTAEAFF. DNA for the CDR3: TGTGCCAGCAGTGCTCGGAGGACAGCTGAAGCTTTCTTT. Together with reference TRBV25-1 and TRBJ1-1, the CDR3 gives the full variable domain: EADIYQTPRYLVIGTGKKITLECSQTMGHDKMYWYQQDPGMELHLIHYSYGVNSTEKGDLSSESTVSRIRTEHFPLTLESARPSHTSQYLCASSARRTAEAFFGQGTRLTVV.

At least ten counts were recorded for this clonotype. The chain couples TRBV7-3 to TRBJ2-3, with 10 bases identical to TRBD2. Losses at the gene ends were 2 bases for V and 7 bases for J; bases not matched to a gene: 6. The V gene's germline CDR1 is SGHTA and CDR2 FQGTGA. The CDR3 length is 15 residues. CDR3 nucleotide sequence: TGTGCCAGCAGCTTACAAGCGGGAGGGGGAAATACGCAGTATTTT. Translated, it gives CASSLQAGGGNTQYF. The complete variable domain, with remaining parts taken from reference TRBV7-3 and TRBJ2-3, reads GAGVSQTPSNKVTEKGKYVELRCDPISGHTALYWYRQSLGQGPEFLIYFQGTGAADDSGLPNDRFFAVRPEGSVSTLKIQRTERGDSAVYLCASSLQAGGGNTQYFGPGTRLTVL.

This clonotype was seen many times. V is TRBV30 and J is TRBJ1-5, with 10 bases identical to TRBD1. The germline CDR1 and CDR2 sequences are GTSNPN and SVGIG (reference sequence). V was clipped by 5 bases and J by 3 bases; unmatched bases: 10. The CDR3 is made up of 16 amino acids. CDR3 nucleotides: TGTGCCTGGCTTCGGGACAGGGGAGTGAACAATCAGCCCCAGCATTTT. It yields the protein CAWLRDRGVNNQPQHF.

This clonotype was picked up many times. The V and J genes are TRBV7-9 and TRBJ2-7; 8 bases are shared with TRBD2. The CDR3 contains 14 residues. Germline V gene sequence: CDR1 SEHNR, CDR2 FQNEAQ (reference sequence). J lost 1 base, V lost 3 bases, and 2 bases had no gene match. The CDR3 nucleotides are TGTGCCAGCAGCTTTTCTAGCGGGTCCTACGAGCAGTACTTC. This encodes CASSFSSGSYEQYF.

The table lists this clonotype with many counts. V is TRBV20-1 and J is TRBJ2-1; unclear D gene. Trimming cost V 0 bases and J 3 bases, with 6 bases left between them. Germline V gene sequence: CDR1 DFQATT, CDR2 SNEGSKA (reference sequence). CDR3 size: 13 residues. CDR3 in DNA: TGCAGTGCTAGAGATCCAAACTACAATGAGCAGTTCTTC. This gives the protein CSARDPNYNEQFF.

Sample share makes this clonotype medium-sized. The rearrangement uses TRBV7-2 and TRBJ2-7; perhaps D is TRBD1 or TRBD2 (6 bases each). Trimming removed 4 bases from V and 7 bases from J, with 14 bases in between. This CDR3 has 13 amino acids. Looked up from germline, CDR1 is SGHTA and CDR2 is FQGNSA. The CDR3 DNA sequence: TGTGCCAGCAGCTCACAGGGACTCTGGGAGCAGTACTTC. Protein sequence: CASSSQGLWEQYF.

This clonotype was observed many times. V is TRBV27 and J is TRBJ2-3, with D possibly being TRBD1 or TRBD2 (5 bases each). V lost 7 bases and J lost 4, with 15 bases in between. This CDR3 spans 14 amino acids. Per germline, CDR1 MNHEY and CDR2 SMNVEV (reference sequence). The CDR3 DNA follows: TGTGCCAGCACCTGGGGCCGGGGCGCAGATACGCAGTATTTT. Translated: CASTWGRGADTQYF.

At least ten counts were recorded for this clonotype. The rearrangement joins TRBV10-2 to TRBJ2-3; perhaps TRBD2 as D (5 bases). Per the germline V gene, CDR1 is WSHSY and CDR2 is SAAADI. Trimming removed 2 bases from V and 9 bases from J, with 9 bases in between. The CDR3 totals 12 residues. DNA of the CDR3: TGCGCCAGCAGTGAGGGCGGGCACACGCAGTATTTT. Translating it yields CASSEGGHTQYF.

This clonotype is medium-sized by share. The chain couples TRBV28 to TRBJ1-1; 9 nucleotides match TRBD1. Germline CDR1 is MDHEN and CDR2 is SYDVKM. V was pared by 4 bases and J by 10 bases, with 7 bases of the junction left unmatched. This CDR3 has 13 residues. The CDR3: CASSYRQGGRAFF. The CDR3 region has the DNA TGTGCCAGCAGTTACCGACAGGGGGGAAGAGCTTTCTTT. Supplemented by reference TRBV28 and TRBJ1-1, the full variable domain reads DVKVTQSSRYLVKRTGEKVFLECVQDMDHENMFWYRQDPGLGLRLIYFSYDVKMKEKGDIPEGYSVSREKKERFSLILESASTNQTSMYLCASSYRQGGRAFFGQGTRLTVV.

This clonotype was seen ten or more times. This chain links TRBV7-3 with TRBJ2-7; D possibly corresponds to TRBD2 (6 bases). Trimming stripped 5 bases from V and 4 bases from J, with 15 bases between. The CDR3 extends over 14 amino acids. CDR1 is SGHTA, CDR2 FQGTGA, per germline. CDR3 sequence reads: CASSPQPGAYEQYF. The CDR3 nucleotides read TGTGCCAGCAGCCCCCAACCGGGAGCATACGAGCAGTACTTC. The full variable domain, its missing parts supplied by reference TRBV7-3 and TRBJ2-7, is GAGVSQTPSNKVTEKGKYVELRCDPISGHTALYWYRQSLGQGPEFLIYFQGTGAADDSGLPNDRFFAVRPEGSVSTLKIQRTERGDSAVYLCASSPQPGAYEQYFGPGTRLTVT.

The genes are TRBV19 and TRBJ1-1; the D gene is possibly TRBD1 (5 bases). The CDR3 contains 12 residues. Trimming removed 8 bases at V and 6 bases at J, with 13 bases between. Per the germline V gene, CDR1 is LNHDA and CDR2 is SQIVND (reference sequence). CDR3 coding DNA: TGTGCCAGTTCAAAGGGGCCTGCTGAAGCTTTCTTT. Amino acid sequence: CASSKGPAEAFF.

This clonotype was picked up many times. The rearrangement joins TRBV20-1 to TRBJ2-3; a possible D gene is TRBD2 (6 bases). The CDR3 is made up of 12 amino acids. Germline CDR1 is DFQATT and CDR2 is SNEGSKA (reference sequence). V was trimmed by 3 bases and J by 5 bases, leaving 9 bases between them. CDR3 sequence: CSASPRGDTQYF. CDR3 nucleotides: TGCAGTGCTAGCCCGCGGGGAGATACGCAGTATTTT.

This clonotype came up a few times. The chain joins TRBV9 to TRBJ2-1; TRBD1 aligns across 10 bases. Germline assignment: CDR1 SGDLS and CDR2 YYNGEE. The CDR3 loop spans 15 amino acids. V lost 3 bases to trimming and J lost 6 bases; unmatched junction nucleotides: 6. CDR3 amino acids: CASSARGTGVNEQFF. The CDR3 DNA is TGTGCCAGCAGCGCAAGGGGGACAGGGGTCAATGAGCAGTTCTTC.

Ten or more counts support this clonotype. This chain uses TRBV29-1 with TRBJ1-1, with D hard to call. The CDR3 contains 13 residues. V shed 6 bases and J shed 5 bases, with 16 bases lying between them. The germline gives CDR1 SQVTM, CDR2 ANQGSEA. The CDR3 region has the DNA TGCAGCGTCAACTGGGAACGGGGTACTGAAGCTTTCTTT. Its translation is CSVNWERGTEAFF.

This clonotype was counted at least ten times. The V and J genes are TRBV4-2 and TRBJ1-5, with 7 bases aligning to TRBD1. V trimming: 3 bases; J trimming: 0 bases; junction bases outside the gene matches: 2. From germline, CDR1 is LGHNA and CDR2 YNFKEQ. There are 15 residues in the CDR3. The CDR3: CASSQGTASNQPQHF. CDR3 DNA: TGTGCCAGCAGCCAGGGGACAGCTAGCAATCAGCCCCAGCATTTT.

Ten or more counts support this clonotype. This chain joins TRBV15 and TRBJ2-2; D is unresolved. Germline V gene sequence: CDR1 LNHNV, CDR2 YYDKDF (reference sequence). Between the trimmed V and J ends, which lost 6 bases and 0 bases, there was a span of 8 bases. The length of the CDR3 is 14 residues. The CDR3 DNA reads as TGTGCCACCAGACGAGACTCGAACACCGGGGAGCTGTTTTTT. This translates into CATRRDSNTGELFF.

This clonotype came up many times. This rearrangement joins TRBV15 to TRBJ1-2; weak D call: TRBD1 (6 bases). Trimming pared 3 bases from V and 4 bases from J, leaving 15 bases between. CDR3 size: 15 residues. Germline values: CDR1 LNHNV, CDR2 YYDKDF (reference sequence). CDR3 in amino acids: CATSRTQTGLYGYTF. CDR3 DNA: TGTGCCACCAGCAGGACCCAGACAGGCCTCTATGGCTACACCTTC.

This clonotype has ten or more counts. The chain recombines TRBV6-1 with TRBJ1-5; 12 nucleotides align to TRBD1. The CDR3 consists of 18 residues. Germline lookup yields CDR1 MNHNS and CDR2 SASEGT. V dropped 7 bases and J dropped 2; count of bases not matched to a gene: 12. DNA for the CDR3: TGTGCCAGCATCGCCGGGACAGGGGGCGGGAGGGGCAATCAGCCCCAGCATTTT. Translation: CASIAGTGGGRGNQPQHF.

This clonotype was seen repeatedly, ten times or more. The rearrangement links TRBV6-1 to TRBJ1-2; tentative D call: TRBD1 (5 bases). V shed 5 bases and J shed 5 bases, with 24 bases lying between them. Germline values: CDR1 MNHNS, CDR2 SASEGT. CDR3 length: 17 residues. In DNA, the CDR3 is TGTGCCAGCAGTCCCCCCAAATTGCGGGGCTTCGGATATGGCTACACCTTC. Its protein is CASSPPKLRGFGYGYTF.

This clonotype is classed as medium-sized. The genes are TRBV6-5 and TRBJ2-1; D is ambiguous. The CDR3 loop spans 15 amino acids. V lost 6 bases to trimming and J lost 3 bases, with 15 bases between them. CDR1 is MNHEY, CDR2 SVGAGI, per germline. CDR3 nucleotides: TGTGCCAGCAGAGCCCGTCATGCGGTCTACAATGAGCAGTTCTTC. As protein: CASRARHAVYNEQFF.

This clonotype was recorded at least ten times. The chain combines TRBV7-6 with TRBJ2-1; 8 bases are shared with TRBD2. V lost 3 bases, J lost 8 bases, and 9 bases stayed unmatched. From germline, CDR1 is SGHVS and CDR2 FNYEAQ. The CDR3 contains 15 residues. The chain's CDR3 is CASSFLAGGFDEQFF. The CDR3 coding sequence is TGTGCCAGCAGCTTTTTGGCGGGAGGTTTCGATGAGCAGTTCTTC.

This clonotype was detected many times. The chain is built from TRBV5-1 and TRBJ1-2; tentatively, D is TRBD1 (5 bases). In germline, CDR1 is SGHRS, CDR2 YFSETQ. With 0 bases removed from V and 0 bases from J, the gap between germline ends came to 6 bases. The CDR3 sequence is 14 residues long. In DNA, the CDR3 is TGCGCCAGCAGCTTGGGGACAACTAACTATGGCTACACCTTC. Translated: CASSLGTTNYGYTF. The whole variable domain, filled in from reference TRBV5-1 and TRBJ1-2, reads KAGVTQTPRYLIKTRGQQVTLSCSPISGHRSVSWYQQTPGQGLQFLFEYFSETQRNKGNFPGRFSGRQFSNSRSEMNVSTLELGDSALYLCASSLGTTNYGYTFGSGTRLTVV.

This clonotype has ten or more counts. Mismatch with germline at one junction end may stem from a read error. V usage is TRBV13 and J usage is TRBJ2-5; the D is unclear. The germline gives CDR1 PRHDT, CDR2 FYEKMQ (reference sequence). The CDR3 sequence is 14 residues long. CDR3 sequence: CASSIGLPGETQYF. The CDR3 coding sequence is TGTGCCAGCAGCATAGGTCTACCGGGAGAGACCCAGTACTTC.